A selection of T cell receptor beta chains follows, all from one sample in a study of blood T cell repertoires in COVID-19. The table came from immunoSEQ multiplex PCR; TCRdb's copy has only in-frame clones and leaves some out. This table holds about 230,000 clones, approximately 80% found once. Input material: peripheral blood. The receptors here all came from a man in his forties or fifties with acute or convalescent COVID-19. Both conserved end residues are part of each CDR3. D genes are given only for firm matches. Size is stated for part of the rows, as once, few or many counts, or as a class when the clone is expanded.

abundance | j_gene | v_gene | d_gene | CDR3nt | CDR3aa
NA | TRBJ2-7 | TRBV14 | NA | TGTGCCAGCAGCCAAGGCCCAAGCGGCTCTTACGAGCAGTACTTC | CASSQGPSGSYEQYF
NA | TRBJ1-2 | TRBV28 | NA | TGTGCCAGCAGTCCCCCCGGTGCTAACTATGGCTACACCTTC | CASSPPGANYGYTF
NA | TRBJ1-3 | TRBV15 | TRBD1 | TGTGCCACCAGGACAGGGACCTCTGGAAACACCATATATTTT | CATRTGTSGNTIYF
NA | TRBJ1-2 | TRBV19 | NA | TGTGCCAGTAGTATCTCCGGAGGGGTAGTATTTGGGCGCTATGGCTACACCTTC | CASSISGGVVFGRYGYTF
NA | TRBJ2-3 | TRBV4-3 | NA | TGCGCCAGCAGCCAAGACCCCACGGGGACAGATACGCAGTATTTT | CASSQDPTGTDTQYF
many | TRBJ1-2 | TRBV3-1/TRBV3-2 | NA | TGTGCCAGCAGCCACCCGGGACTCGAGGTCACCTTC | CASSHPGLEVTF
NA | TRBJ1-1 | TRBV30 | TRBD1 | TGTGCCTGGAGTTCTTCAGGGGGCATCTCTGAAGCTTTCTTT | CAWSSSGGISEAFF
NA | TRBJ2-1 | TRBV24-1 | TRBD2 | TGTGCCACCAGTCCCCAGCGGGAGGGCCCGTCCACTGAGCAGTTCTTC | CATSPQREGPSTEQFF
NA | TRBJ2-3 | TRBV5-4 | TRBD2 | TGTGCCAGCAGCTTAAGCGGGGGAAGGGCAGATACGCAGTATTTT | CASSLSGGRADTQYF
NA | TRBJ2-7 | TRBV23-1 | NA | TGCGCCAGCACCCAACCCGGAGAGGGGGACTACGAGCAGTACTTC | CASTQPGEGDYEQYF
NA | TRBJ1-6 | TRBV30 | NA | TGTGCGGGCGACTCACCCCTCCACTTT | CAGDSPLHF
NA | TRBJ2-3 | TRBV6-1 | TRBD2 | TGTGCCAGCAGTGTGACTAGCGCCCTGGAAGCAGATACGCAGTATTTT | CASSVTSALEADTQYF
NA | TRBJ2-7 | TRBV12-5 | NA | TGTGCTAGTGGTTGGACAGAGGTCTCCTACGAGCAGTACTTC | CASGWTEVSYEQYF
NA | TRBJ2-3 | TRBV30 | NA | TGTGCCTGGAGTGTGGCCTCTCCTAGTGTCGCAGATACGCAGTATTTT | CAWSVASPSVADTQYF
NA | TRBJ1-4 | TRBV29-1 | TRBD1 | TGCAGCGTTTCAAGGGCTGGACAGGGGGGTGAAAAACTGTTTTTT | CSVSRAGQGGEKLFF
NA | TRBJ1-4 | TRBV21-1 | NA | TGTGCCAGCAGCAAGGCAGCGAGGGCAACTAATGAAAAACTGTTTTTT | CASSKAARATNEKLFF
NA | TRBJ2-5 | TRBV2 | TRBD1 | TGTGCCAGCAGTGGACAGGGGCGGGGAGAGACCCAGTACTTC | CASSGQGRGETQYF
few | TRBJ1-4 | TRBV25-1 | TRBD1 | TGTGCCAGCAGTGACGGGACAGGGGCTGAAAAACTGTTTTTT | CASSDGTGAEKLFF
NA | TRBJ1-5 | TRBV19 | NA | TGTGCCAGTAGTATCAACAGGCTAGACAATCAGCCCCAGCATTTT | CASSINRLDNQPQHF
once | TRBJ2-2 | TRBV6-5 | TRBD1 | TGTGCCAGCAGGAAGATACAGGGGACCGGGGAGCTGTTTTTT | CASRKIQGTGELFF
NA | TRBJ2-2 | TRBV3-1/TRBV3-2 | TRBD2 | TGTGCCACCCGGCTAGCGGGAAGGAACACCGGGGAGCTGTTTTTT | CATRLAGRNTGELFF
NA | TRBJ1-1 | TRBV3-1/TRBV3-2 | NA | TGTGCCAGCAGCCAATTCACTTCCAACACTGAAGCTTTCTTT | CASSQFTSNTEAFF
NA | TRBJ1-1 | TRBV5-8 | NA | TGTGCCAGCAGCTTTCAGGTTGTGAACACTGAAGCTTTCTTT | CASSFQVVNTEAFF
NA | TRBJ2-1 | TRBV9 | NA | TGTGCCAGCTCGCACTACGACTACAATGAGCAGTTCTTC | CASSHYDYNEQFF
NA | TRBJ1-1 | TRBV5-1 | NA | TGCGCCAGCAGCTTGGCCGGAGGGAGTTACACTGAAGCTTTCTTT | CASSLAGGSYTEAFF
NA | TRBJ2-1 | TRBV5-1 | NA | TGCGCCAGCAGCTTGGCCTCGGCTAGCCGGAACAATGAGCAGTTCTTC | CASSLASASRNNEQFF
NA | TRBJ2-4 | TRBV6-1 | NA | TGTGCCAGCAGTGAAGCGGGGGTAGCGGACCTAAAAAACATTCAGTACTTC | CASSEAGVADLKNIQYF
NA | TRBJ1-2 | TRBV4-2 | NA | TGTGCCAGCAGTTCCGGATCCCTTACTAATTATGGCTACACCTTC | CASSSGSLTNYGYTF
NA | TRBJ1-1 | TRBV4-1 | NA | TGCGCCAGCAGCCAATATCTCAGGGGCAGGACTGAAGCTTTCTTT | CASSQYLRGRTEAFF
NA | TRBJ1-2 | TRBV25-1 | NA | TGTGCCAGCAGTCAAAGACGGGACTACACCTTC | CASSQRRDYTF
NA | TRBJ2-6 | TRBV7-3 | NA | TGTGCCAGCAGCCTAGACAGCTCTGGGGCCAACGTCCTGACTTTC | CASSLDSSGANVLTF
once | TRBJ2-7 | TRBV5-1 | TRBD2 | TGCGCCAGCAGCGGGGGACTAGCGGAGTACGAGCAGTACTTC | CASSGGLAEYEQYF
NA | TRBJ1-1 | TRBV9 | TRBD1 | TGTGCCAGCAGCCCCAGGACAGGGGGGAACACTGAAGCTTTCTTT | CASSPRTGGNTEAFF
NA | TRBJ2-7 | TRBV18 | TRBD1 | TGTGCCAGCTCACCCCTCCGGGACAGGGGTTCGTACGAGCAGTACTTC | CASSPLRDRGSYEQYF
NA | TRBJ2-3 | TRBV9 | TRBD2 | TGTGCCAGCAGCGTAGGGTCTAGCGGCCCCACAGATACGCAGTATTTT | CASSVGSSGPTDTQYF
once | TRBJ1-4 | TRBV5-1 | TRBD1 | TGCGCCAGCAGCTTGGCCGGTGGGGACAGTAATGAAAAACTGTTTTTT | CASSLAGGDSNEKLFF
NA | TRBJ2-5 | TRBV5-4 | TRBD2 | TGTGCCAGCAGCTTGCAGCGGGGGGGTGGAGAGACCCAGTACTTC | CASSLQRGGGETQYF
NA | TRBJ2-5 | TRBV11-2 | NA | TGTGCCAGCAGCTTCGGGCTCAGAGGGCTGGGGGAGACCCAGTACTTC | CASSFGLRGLGETQYF
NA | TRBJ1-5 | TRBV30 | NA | TGTGCCTGGAGTAGCAGGGCGGACCAGCCCCAGCATTTT | CAWSSRADQPQHF
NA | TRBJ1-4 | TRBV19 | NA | TGTGCCAGTAGGCCAGGAAGGGGTGGTGAAAAACTGTTTTTT | CASRPGRGGEKLFF
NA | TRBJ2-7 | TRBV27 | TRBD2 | TGTGCCAGCAGTAAATCTAGCGGGGCCCATGACGGGAACGAGCAGTACTTC | CASSKSSGAHDGNEQYF
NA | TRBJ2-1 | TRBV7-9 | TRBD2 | TGTGCCAGCAGCTTAGCGCTTGGTGCGGGAGGGCCCTATGAGCAGTTCTTC | CASSLALGAGGPYEQFF
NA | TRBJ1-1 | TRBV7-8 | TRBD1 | TGTGCCAGCAGCTTGGATGGACAGGGGACTGAAGCTTTCTTT | CASSLDGQGTEAFF
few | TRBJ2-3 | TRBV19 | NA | TGTGCCAGTAGTATAGGCCGGGGTTACACAGATACGCAGTATTTT | CASSIGRGYTDTQYF
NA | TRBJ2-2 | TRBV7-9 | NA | TGTGCCAGCAGCCCGAAATGGGAGGCCGGGGAGCTGTTTTTT | CASSPKWEAGELFF
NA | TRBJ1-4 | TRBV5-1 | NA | TGCGCCAGCAGCTTGCTAAACGGACGCCAGGGAAAACTGTTTTTT | CASSLLNGRQGKLFF
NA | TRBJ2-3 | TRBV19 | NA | TGTGCCAGTAGTCTACAAGGCCCTAGGCAGGGTTTGAGCACAGATACGCAGTATTTT | CASSLQGPRQGLSTDTQYF
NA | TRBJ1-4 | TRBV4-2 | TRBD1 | TGTGCCAGCAGCCAACCTACTCTCCGACAGGGGGCCAGGGAAAAACTGTTTTTT | CASSQPTLRQGAREKLFF
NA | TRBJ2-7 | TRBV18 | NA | TGTGCCAGCTCACCACCGACTTACTACGAGCAGTACTTC | CASSPPTYYEQYF
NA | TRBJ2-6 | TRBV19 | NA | TGTGCCTCTAGCACTGGGGCCAACGTCCTGACTTTC | CASSTGANVLTF